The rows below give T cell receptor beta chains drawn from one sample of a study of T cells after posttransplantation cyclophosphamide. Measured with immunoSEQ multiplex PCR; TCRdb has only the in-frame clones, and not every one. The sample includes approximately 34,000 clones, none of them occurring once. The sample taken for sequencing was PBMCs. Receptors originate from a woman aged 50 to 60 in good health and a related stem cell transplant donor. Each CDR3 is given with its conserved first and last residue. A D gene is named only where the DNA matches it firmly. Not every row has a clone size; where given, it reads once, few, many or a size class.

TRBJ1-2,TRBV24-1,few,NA,TGTGCCACCAGTGATCCACGGACATCCTATGGCTACACCTTC,CATSDPRTSYGYTF
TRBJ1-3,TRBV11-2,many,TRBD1,TGTGCCAGCAGCCCACAGGGGGAGGGAAACACCATATATTTT,CASSPQGEGNTIYF
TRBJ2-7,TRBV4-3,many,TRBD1,TGCGCCAGCAGCCGCCTGACAGGGGTTTACTACGAGCAGTACTTC,CASSRLTGVYYEQYF
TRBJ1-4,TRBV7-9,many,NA,TGTGCCAGCATCCCACGGGCAACTAATGAAAAACTGTTTTTT,CASIPRATNEKLFF
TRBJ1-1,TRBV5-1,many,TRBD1,TGCGCCAGCAGCTTGTTCGTGGGACAGCCCTCTCCGAACACTGAAGCTTTCTTT,CASSLFVGQPSPNTEAFF
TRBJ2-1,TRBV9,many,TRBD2,TGTGCCAGCAGCGTAGCACTAGCGGGAGCAGATGAGCAGTTCTTC,CASSVALAGADEQFF
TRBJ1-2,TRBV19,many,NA,TGTGCCAGTACCGAGACGCCCCGGGGGACGTTGCACGGCTACACCTTC,CASTETPRGTLHGYTF
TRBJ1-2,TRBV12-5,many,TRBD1,TGTGCTAGTGGTCTCTGGACAGGGAGGGGGTTTGGCTACACCTTC,CASGLWTGRGFGYTF
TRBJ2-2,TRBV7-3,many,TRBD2,TGTGCCAGCACCCGGGGGGGGCCCGGGGAGCTGTTTTTT,CASTRGGPGELFF
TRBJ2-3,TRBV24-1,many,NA,TGTGCCACCAGTGACCCAAGGACTCTGGAGGATACGCAGTATTTT,CATSDPRTLEDTQYF
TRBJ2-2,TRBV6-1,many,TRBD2,TGTGCCAGCAGTGGGCTAGCGGGATCCACCGGGGAGCTGTTTTTT,CASSGLAGSTGELFF
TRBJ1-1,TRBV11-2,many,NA,TGTGCCAGCAGCTTAATTCATCGGGGAGGAACTGAAGCTTTCTTT,CASSLIHRGGTEAFF
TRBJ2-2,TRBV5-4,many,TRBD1,TGTGCCAGCAGCTTGGCGACAGGGGGGGTGAACACCGGGGAGCTGTTTTTT,CASSLATGGVNTGELFF
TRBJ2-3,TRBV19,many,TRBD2,TGTGCCAGTAGCGCTAAGGTAGCGGGAGGCACAGATACGCAGTATTTT,CASSAKVAGGTDTQYF
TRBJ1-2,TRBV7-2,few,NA,TGTGCCAGCAGCTCCGACAGGAGAAACTATGGCTACACCTTC,CASSSDRRNYGYTF
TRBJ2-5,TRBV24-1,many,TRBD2,TGTGCCACCAGTCCCGGGACTAGCGCCTGGGAGACCCAGTACTTC,CATSPGTSAWETQYF
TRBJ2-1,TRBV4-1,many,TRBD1,TGCGCCAGCAGCCAAAAGGGGGACAGGGTAATGGGGCAGTTCTTC,CASSQKGDRVMGQFF
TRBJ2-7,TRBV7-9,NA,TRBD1,TGTGCCAGCAGCCTCGACCCGGACAGGTACGAGCAGTACTTC,CASSLDPDRYEQYF
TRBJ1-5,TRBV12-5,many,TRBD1,TGTGCTAGTGGTTTGGGGACAGGAAGCAATCAGCCCCAGCATTTT,CASGLGTGSNQPQHF
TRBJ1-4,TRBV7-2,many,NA,TGTGCCAGCAGCTTAGTTCAGGGTGGAGAACTGTTTTTT,CASSLVQGGELFF
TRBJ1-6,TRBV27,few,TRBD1,TGTGCCAGCAGTTCGACCTCTCGGACAGGGGGGAATTCACCCCTCCACTTT,CASSSTSRTGGNSPLHF
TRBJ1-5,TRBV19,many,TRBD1,TGTGCCAGTAGTCGGACAGGGAAATACAATCAGCCCCAGCATTTT,CASSRTGKYNQPQHF
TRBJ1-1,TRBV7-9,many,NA,TGTGCCAGCAGCTATAGCGAGGGGGCTGAAGCTTTCTTT,CASSYSEGAEAFF
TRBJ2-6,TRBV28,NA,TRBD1,TGTGCCAGCAGCCCGGACAGGGCGGACGAGTCATCTGGGGCCAACGTCCTGACTTTC,CASSPDRADESSGANVLTF
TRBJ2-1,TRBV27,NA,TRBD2,TGTGCCAGCAGTTTAATCAGAGCGGGAGGGCGGGGTGAGCAGTTCTTC,CASSLIRAGGRGEQFF
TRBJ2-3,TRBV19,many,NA,TGTGCCAGTAGTCCGCCTGGGCCCTCAGATACGCAGTATTTT,CASSPPGPSDTQYF
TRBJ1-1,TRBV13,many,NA,TGTGCCAGCAGCTTTGGGCCCGACGGAAACACTGAAGCTTTCTTT,CASSFGPDGNTEAFF